The rows below give T cell receptor beta chains drawn from one sample of a study of blood T cell repertoires in COVID-19. The assay was immunoSEQ multiplex PCR, and TCRdb's table has in-frame clones only and misses some. The top ten clones hold 1.5% to 2% of a sample with under 350,000 clones, roughly 90% of them seen once. Sequencing was carried out using PBMCs or T cells enriched from blood (not recorded which). The receptor source for this set is a woman aged 35 to 49 who had recovered from COVID-19. Each CDR3 is given with its conserved first and last residue. D genes are given only for firm matches.

v_call	cdr3_length	j_call	d_call	cdr3_aa
TRBV5-1	14	TRBJ1-2	TRBD1	CASSSLGQGKGYTF
TRBV3-1/TRBV3-2	14	TRBJ1-6	.	CASSQDWRDSPLHF
TRBV19	15	TRBJ1-6	TRBD1	CASRIQGVGNSPLHF
TRBV29-1	12	TRBJ2-1	.	CSVVRRSDEQFF
TRBV20-1	15	TRBJ2-7	TRBD2	CSASNLGGRVREQYF
TRBV4-3	13	TRBJ1-4	.	CASSQGVDEKLFF
TRBV30	16	TRBJ1-2	TRBD1	CAWSGGQGLRRVGYTF
TRBV27	15	TRBJ1-1	TRBD1	CASSRQGQMNTEAFF
TRBV29-1	12	TRBJ1-4	TRBD1	CSVRQGYEKLFF
TRBV11-1	13	TRBJ1-5	.	CASSLRTDQPQHF
TRBV5-1	13	TRBJ1-2	.	CASSWEGSNGYTF
TRBV5-4	18	TRBJ1-6	TRBD1	CASRNPGQGALRGSPLHF
TRBV9	14	TRBJ1-6	TRBD1	CASSVGQGNSPLHF
TRBV7-3	14	TRBJ2-5	.	CASSPGSPGETQYF
TRBV7-2	16	TRBJ1-2	.	CASSDGQRLYDYGYTF
TRBV2	14	TRBJ1-4	.	CASSLWQGLEKLFF
TRBV2	12	TRBJ1-2	.	CATRGNNYGYTF
TRBV6-5	14	TRBJ1-4	TRBD1	CASSSGTANEKLFF
TRBV7-2	16	TRBJ2-3	.	CASSLVSTRSTDTQYF
TRBV5-1	16	TRBJ1-3	.	CASRLGTGPTGNTIYF
TRBV2	16	TRBJ1-2	.	CASSEPRQGGNYGYTF
TRBV14	17	TRBJ1-6	.	CASSQDTARGNNSPLHF
TRBV6-5	15	TRBJ2-1	TRBD2	CASSSWGERDTEQFF
TRBV4-2	15	TRBJ2-3	TRBD2	CASSRERESTDTQYF
TRBV6-5	11	TRBJ2-7	.	CASSLTNEQYF
TRBV5-1	16	TRBJ2-1	TRBD2	CASRYDLAGVHNEQFF
TRBV6-5	15	TRBJ2-7	.	CASSQGVAGTYEQYF
TRBV6-1	13	TRBJ1-2	.	CASSEIGDGGYTF
TRBV2	16	TRBJ1-5	.	CASSESGINSNQPQHF